The 4 T cell receptor beta chains reported below all come from one sample, sequenced in a study of cytomegalovirus exposure and HLA in healthy donors. Assay used: immunoSEQ multiplex PCR; TCRdb lists only in-frame clones, some missing. The data show about 97,000 clones, 85% to 95% seen once. Source material: PBMCs. Receptor source: a woman between 18 and 29 years old in good health and CMV-seronegative.

This clone was recorded only once. The CDR3 coding sequence is TGCGCCAGCAGCTTGGGACAGAGTTACAATGAGCAGTTCTTC. Translated, it gives CASSLGQSYNEQFF. V usage is TRBV5-1 and J usage is TRBJ2-1; D is perhaps TRBD1 (5 bases). Trimming removed 0 bases from V and 4 bases from J, with 8 bases in between. The CDR3 loop spans 14 amino acids. The germline gives CDR1 SGHRS, CDR2 YFSETQ. Filled out from reference TRBV5-1 and TRBJ2-1, the complete variable domain reads KAGVTQTPRYLIKTRGQQVTLSCSPISGHRSVSWYQQTPGQGLQFLFEYFSETQRNKGNFPGRFSGRQFSNSRSEMNVSTLELGDSALYLCASSLGQSYNEQFFGPGTRLTVL.

The V and J genes are TRBV29-1 and TRBJ2-7; maybe TRBD2 (5 bases). Deletions cut 5 bases from V and 6 bases from J, with 11 bases between. Germline values: CDR1 SQVTM, CDR2 ANQGSEA. The CDR3 extends over 11 amino acids. This CDR3 reads CSVRTGPEQYF. The CDR3 nucleotides read TGCAGCGTTCGGACTGGGCCCGAGCAGTACTTC.

V is TRBV29-1 and J is TRBJ1-5; the D is unclear. Germline CDR1 reads SQVTM; CDR2 reads ANQGSEA. This CDR3 comprises 13 residues. Trimming stripped 6 bases from V and 0 bases from J, with 9 bases between. This chain's CDR3 is CSVTVDSNQPQHF. The CDR3 DNA reads as TGCAGCGTAACAGTGGATAGCAATCAGCCCCAGCATTTT.

This sequence joins TRBV9 and TRBJ1-1, with 9 bases lining up with TRBD1. V shed 2 bases, J shed 5 bases, and the junction held 10 bases outside the gene matches. Germline lookup yields CDR1 SGDLS and CDR2 YYNGEE. The CDR3 has 16 residues. The CDR3: CASSVREGTGRTEAFF. The CDR3 coding sequence is TGTGCCAGCAGCGTGAGGGAGGGGACAGGGAGGACTGAAGCTTTCTTT.